This T cell receptor (beta chain) emerged from a study of T cell responses to AZD1222 COVID-19 vaccine. Study-wide context: Second-dose intervals near 4 or 12 weeks were combined.

With regard to this clone: Its antigen is currently unknown.

Regarding the study as a whole: None of the repertoires were sampled until the peak T cell response had passed. Spike as a whole was targeted by vaccine-associated CD4 TCRs, dominant at 160-218 and 743-854.

The protocol was immunoSEQ multiplex PCR, while the TCRdb copy is restricted to in-frame clones and leaves out a portion. This table has tens of thousands of clones, about 85% appearing once. This clonotype was sampled from an adult in good health. Source: peripheral blood, taken on day 0 of AZD1222 vaccination.

The DNA of the CDR3 is TGTGCCAGCAGTCTGTCCCCCTGGGACAGGGTTAGCGAGCAGTACTTC. This sequence encodes CASSLSPWDRVSEQYF. This chain links TRBV2 with TRBJ2-7; the match to TRBD1 covers 9 bases. Germline CDR1 is SNHLY and CDR2 is FYNNEI. CDR3 length: 16 residues. With 5 bases clipped from V and 6 bases from J, the junction kept 14 bases outside the gene matches.